This record covers a single T cell receptor beta chain. Antigen specificity is unknown. Looked up from germline, CDR1 is SGHDN and CDR2 is FVKESK. The CDR3 length is 16 residues. V lost 1 base to trimming and J lost 4 bases; unmatched junction nucleotides: 6. This entry belongs to a study of shared clonotypes between healthy human individuals. Study-wide points: The study generally estimated greater richness for naive than memory subsets. Clonotypes which were not shared had lower generation probabilities than clonotypes that all four donors shared.

As handled by the study authors: For the immunoSEQ data, sequences were junction-only without quality scores, so filtering differed. Repertoires were generated with immunoSEQ multiplex PCR, while TCRdb's copy carries only in-frame clones and drops some. D and trimming were read from the DNA, whereas the V and J calls and clone size are those reported in that table. The sample records some 2,500,000 clones, approximately 94% being singletons. Material for sequencing was naive CD4+ T cells from PBMCs. Noted subset: CD45RA+ positively selected. This TCR derives from a young man in good health. Some clones in this sample may be carry-over from other donors' samples. The J gene is TRBJ1-1, the V gene TRBV14; 10 bases fit TRBD1. CDR3 nucleotide sequence: TGTGCCAGCAGCCAAGGGGGACAGGGGTGGGGCACTGAAGCTTTCTTT. Its translation: CASSQGGQGWGTEAFF.